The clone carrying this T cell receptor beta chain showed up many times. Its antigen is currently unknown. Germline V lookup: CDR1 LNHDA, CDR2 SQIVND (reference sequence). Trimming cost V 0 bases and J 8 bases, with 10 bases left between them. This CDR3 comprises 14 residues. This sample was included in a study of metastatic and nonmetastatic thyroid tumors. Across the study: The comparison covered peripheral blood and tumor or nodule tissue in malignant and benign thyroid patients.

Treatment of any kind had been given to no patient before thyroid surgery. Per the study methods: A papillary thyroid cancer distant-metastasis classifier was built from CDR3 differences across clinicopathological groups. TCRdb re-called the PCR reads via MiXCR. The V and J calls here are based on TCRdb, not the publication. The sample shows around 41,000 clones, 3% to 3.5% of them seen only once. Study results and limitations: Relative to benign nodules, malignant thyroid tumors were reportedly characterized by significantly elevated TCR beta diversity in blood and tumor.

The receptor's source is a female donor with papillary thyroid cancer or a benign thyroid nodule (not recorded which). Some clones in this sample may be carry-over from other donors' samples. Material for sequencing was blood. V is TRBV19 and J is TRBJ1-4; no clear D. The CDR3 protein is CASSIEGLGEKLFF. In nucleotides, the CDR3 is TGTGCCAGTAGTATAGAAGGGCTTGGCGAAAAACTGTTTTTT.